This T cell receptor beta chain was recorded in a study of blood T cell repertoires in COVID-19. Study at large: T cells, B-cell-depleted T cells, or PBMCs provided the cDNA or gDNA that served as material.

Cohorts were determined from participant-reported clinical history. The study recruited exposed participants who had met a COVID-19 case within 2 weeks before entry. Methods used by the authors: Reference gene primers were amplified, and this amplification served to estimate nucleated cell counts. Repertoires were generated with immunoSEQ multiplex PCR, while TCRdb's copy carries only in-frame clones and drops some. Clonal size and the V and J genes are those of that table, whereas D and trimming came from the DNA. The table lists 150,000 or so clones, 84% of them singletons. The germline CDR1 and CDR2 sequences are SNHLY and FYNNEI. V dropped 7 bases and J dropped 7 bases, with 19 bases sitting between them. The CDR3 extends over 14 amino acids.

The source of this sequence is a woman between 45 and 60 years old who had been exposed to COVID-19. The V call is TRBV2, the J call TRBJ1-1; D is unclear. Sequencing was done on a sample of PBMCs or T cells enriched from blood (not recorded which). The CDR3 sequence: CASNLIPGGNEAFF. In nucleotides, the CDR3 is TGTGCCAGCAACCTCATTCCTGGAGGGAATGAAGCTTTCTTT.